Listed below are T cell receptor beta chains from one sample, sequenced in a study of identifying expanded T cells in peripheral blood. TCRdb's table, derived via immunoSEQ multiplex PCR, lists solely in-frame clones and lacks some. The table includes 60,000 to 70,000 clones, 87% detected once. Sequencing was done on a sample of blood. Receptors originate from a person between 18 and 75 years old in good health. Both conserved end residues are part of each CDR3. A D gene is named only where the DNA matches it firmly. Clone size appears in some rows only: once, few, many, or a class for an expanded clone.

V gene	J gene	clone size	D gene	CDR3 protein	CDR3 DNA
TRBV6-5	TRBJ2-1	-	-	CASSYSSSYEQFF	TGTGCCAGCAGTTACTCGAGCAGTTATGAGCAGTTCTTC
TRBV4-2	TRBJ2-3	-	-	CASSPDGSDTQYF	TGTGCCAGCAGCCCGGATGGCTCAGATACGCAGTATTTT
TRBV28	TRBJ2-7	-	-	CASRIRGNEQYF	TGTGCCAGCAGGATCCGGGGAAACGAGCAGTACTTC
TRBV28	TRBJ2-5	-	TRBD1	CASRPGTGGWETQYF	TGTGCCAGCAGACCTGGGACAGGGGGTTGGGAGACCCAGTACTTC
TRBV28	TRBJ1-1	-	TRBD1	CASSPSRQGPLMNTEAFF	TGTGCCAGCAGTCCTAGTAGACAGGGGCCACTAATGAACACTGAAGCTTTCTTT
TRBV9	TRBJ2-3	-	TRBD2	CASSVGLAGTDTQYF	TGTGCCAGCAGCGTAGGACTAGCGGGAACAGATACGCAGTATTTT
TRBV30	TRBJ2-5	-	TRBD2	CAWSVPTTSGRGREQYF	TGTGCCTGGAGTGTACCGACGACTAGCGGGAGGGGTCGGGAGCAGTACTTC
TRBV28	TRBJ1-5	once	TRBD1	CASSLGTEIQPQHF	TGTGCCAGCAGTTTGGGGACAGAGATTCAGCCCCAGCATTTT
TRBV18	TRBJ2-2	-	-	CASSRKSATGELFF	TGTGCCAGCTCACGTAAATCAGCCACCGGGGAGCTGTTTTTT
TRBV9	TRBJ1-2	-	-	CASSANRGSAGYTF	TGTGCCAGCAGCGCCAATAGGGGGTCGGCGGGCTACACCTTC
TRBV6-4	TRBJ2-3	few	-	CASSDGRTSTDTQYF	TGTGCCAGCAGTGACGGGCGGACTAGCACAGATACGCAGTATTTT
TRBV27	TRBJ2-3	-	TRBD2	CASSWEGDTQYF	TGTGCCAGCAGTTGGGAGGGAGATACGCAGTATTTT
TRBV28	TRBJ1-1	-	-	CASSLPDRVTEAFF	TGTGCCAGCAGTTTACCGGATCGGGTCACTGAAGCTTTCTTT
TRBV4-3	TRBJ1-2	-	-	CASSQVVWDLYGYTF	TGCGCCAGCAGCCAAGTAGTTTGGGACCTCTATGGCTACACCTTC
TRBV11-2	TRBJ2-7	-	TRBD1	CASSFGTGVYEQYF	TGTGCCAGCAGCTTCGGGACAGGGGTCTACGAGCAGTACTTC
TRBV2	TRBJ2-7	-	-	CASRDSRSEQYF	TGTGCCAGCAGGGACAGTCGTTCCGAGCAGTACTTC
TRBV6-5	TRBJ2-1	-	TRBD1	CASKNRGHYNEQFF	TGTGCCAGCAAAAACAGGGGGCACTACAATGAGCAGTTCTTC
TRBV4-2	TRBJ1-3	-	-	CASSQGGGNTIYF	TGTGCCAGCAGCCAGGGGGGTGGAAACACCATATATTTT
TRBV29-1	TRBJ2-7	-	-	CSVEDFGSSYEQYF	TGCAGCGTTGAAGATTTCGGCAGCTCCTACGAGCAGTACTTC
TRBV30	TRBJ1-2	-	-	CAWSVVPTYGYTF	TGTGCCTGGAGTGTAGTGCCGACCTATGGCTACACCTTC
TRBV7-9	TRBJ1-6	-	-	CASSFDVDNSPLHF	TGTGCCAGCAGCTTTGATGTAGATAATTCACCCCTCCACTTT
TRBV5-6	TRBJ2-3	-	-	CASMGQGGTDTQYF	TGTGCCAGCATGGGCCAAGGGGGCACAGATACGCAGTATTTT
TRBV28	TRBJ2-4	-	-	CASTGLAKNIQYF	TGTGCCAGCACAGGTCTAGCCAAAAACATTCAGTACTTC
TRBV5-6	TRBJ1-5	-	-	CASSPGQGYNQPQHF	TGTGCCAGCAGCCCTGGGCAGGGCTACAATCAGCCCCAGCATTTT
TRBV30	TRBJ2-5	-	TRBD2	CGLAASGGLQETQYF	TGTGGGCTAGCTGCTAGCGGGGGCCTCCAAGAGACCCAGTACTTC
TRBV7-8	TRBJ2-3	-	-	CASSLVADTQYF	TGTGCCAGCAGCTTAGTGGCAGATACGCAGTATTTT
TRBV15	TRBJ2-3	-	-	CATDQLAVTSTDTQYF	TGTGCCACCGACCAGTTAGCGGTTACTAGCACAGATACGCAGTATTTT
TRBV18	TRBJ2-1	-	-	CASSPLTGAQGNEQFF	TGTGCCAGCTCACCATTGACGGGGGCACAAGGCAATGAGCAGTTCTTC
TRBV6-1	TRBJ2-5	many	TRBD2	CASSEWGGRGSETQYF	TGTGCCAGCAGTGAATGGGGAGGGAGGGGTTCAGAGACCCAGTACTTC
TRBV19	TRBJ1-6	-	TRBD1	CASSIVGTGSSPLHF	TGTGCCAGTAGTATAGTGGGGACAGGCTCTTCACCCCTCCACTTT
TRBV7-3	TRBJ2-7	-	TRBD2	CASSFLASGSQQYF	TGTGCCAGCAGCTTTCTAGCTAGCGGGAGTCAGCAGTACTTC
TRBV4-2	TRBJ2-2	-	TRBD1	CASSSTGASNTGELFF	TGTGCCAGCAGCTCGACAGGGGCCTCGAACACCGGGGAGCTGTTTTTT
TRBV19	TRBJ2-5	-	-	CASSIVQGGKGQETQYF	TGTGCCAGTAGTATAGTCCAGGGGGGAAAGGGCCAAGAGACCCAGTACTTC
TRBV7-3	TRBJ2-3	once	-	CASSPNHGTDTQYF	TGTGCCAGCAGCCCCAACCATGGCACAGATACGCAGTATTTT
TRBV5-1	TRBJ1-1	once	-	CASSLAAGWDTEAFF	TGCGCCAGCAGCTTGGCGGCGGGTTGGGACACTGAAGCTTTCTTT
TRBV9	TRBJ1-2	-	TRBD1	CASSVRTGGNYGYTF	TGTGCCAGCAGCGTCCGGACAGGGGGTAACTATGGCTACACCTTC
TRBV18	TRBJ2-7	-	-	CASSPHSYEQYF	TGTGCCAGCTCACCACACTCCTACGAGCAGTACTTC
TRBV5-1	TRBJ2-7	-	TRBD1	CASSVPGQGKGEQYF	TGCGCCAGCAGCGTACCGGGACAGGGGAAGGGCGAGCAGTACTTC
TRBV28	TRBJ2-7	-	-	CASSLRPGVTYEQYF	TGTGCCAGCAGTTTAAGGCCCGGGGTCACCTACGAGCAGTACTTC
TRBV9	TRBJ2-5	-	TRBD2	CASSVGGTEETQYF	TGTGCCAGCAGCGTGGGGGGGACGGAAGAGACCCAGTACTTC
TRBV28	TRBJ2-2	-	-	CASIRQYTGELFF	TGTGCCAGCATTAGACAATACACCGGGGAGCTGTTTTTT
TRBV9	TRBJ1-2	-	TRBD1	CASSVEQGFYGYTF	TGTGCCAGCAGCGTAGAACAGGGGTTCTATGGCTACACCTTC
TRBV12-5	TRBJ2-1	once	TRBD1	CASGLGQLYNEQFF	TGTGCTAGTGGTCTGGGACAGTTATACAATGAGCAGTTCTTC
TRBV19	TRBJ2-1	-	TRBD2	CASSIGSGGSTYNEQFF	TGTGCCAGTAGTATCGGTTCCGGGGGGTCCACCTACAATGAGCAGTTCTTC
TRBV23-1	TRBJ1-2	-	-	CASSQSKEGDGYTF	TGCGCCAGCAGTCAATCGAAGGAGGGGGACGGCTACACCTTC
TRBV5-1	TRBJ1-3	once	-	CASSPSLGDSGNTIYF	TGCGCCAGCAGCCCGTCGCTCGGGGACTCTGGAAACACCATATATTTT
TRBV29-1	TRBJ1-5	-	-	CSVRGLDSNQPQHF	TGCAGCGTAAGGGGTTTGGATAGCAATCAGCCCCAGCATTTT
TRBV5-1	TRBJ2-1	-	-	CASSLRGHGDEQFF	TGCGCCAGCAGCTTACGGGGGCACGGCGATGAGCAGTTCTTC
TRBV7-9	TRBJ2-2	once	TRBD2	CASSPPTRLAVLGELFF	TGTGCCAGCAGCCCACCGACGCGACTAGCGGTCCTTGGGGAGCTGTTTTTT
TRBV18	TRBJ2-3	-	-	CASSPFSGVNTDTQYF	TGTGCCAGCTCACCATTTTCGGGGGTTAACACAGATACGCAGTATTTT
TRBV14	TRBJ1-1	-	-	CASSPGLNTEAFF	TGTGCCAGCAGCCCCGGATTGAACACTGAAGCTTTCTTT
TRBV19	TRBJ1-1	-	-	CASRRGPDGEAFF	TGTGCCAGTCGGCGGGGACCAGATGGGGAAGCTTTCTTT
TRBV5-4	TRBJ2-4	-	-	CASSLVGAKNIQYF	TGTGCCAGCAGCCTTGTAGGGGCCAAAAACATTCAGTACTTC